This T cell receptor (beta chain) was sequenced during a study of blood T cell repertoires in COVID-19. Study background: Collection of acute and convalescent COVID-19 samples took place in the United States, Italy and Spain. The analysed material was cDNA or gDNA that came from T cells, B-cell-depleted T cells, or PBMCs.

Unmatched junction bases numbered 10, after V lost 6 bases and J lost 5 bases. Germline V gene sequence: CDR1 MNHEY, CDR2 SMNVEV (reference sequence). The CDR3 is 14 amino acids. In the authors' workflow: Nucleated cell counts were estimated from reference gene primer amplification. Some clones are missing from TCRdb's copy, which holds only in-frame ones; the method was immunoSEQ multiplex PCR. V and J calls and clone size are as listed in that table; D and trimming were resolved from the DNA. The sample has 100,000 to 150,000 clones; almost 80% are singletons. The sequence was collected from a human donor in a cohort sampled during active COVID-19. The rearrangement uses TRBV27 and TRBJ2-7, with 7 positions matching TRBD2. Sample: peripheral blood. DNA of the CDR3: TGTGCCAGCAGGCCCCCAGGGAGGGTAGACGAGCAGTACTTC. Encoded protein: CASRPPGRVDEQYF.